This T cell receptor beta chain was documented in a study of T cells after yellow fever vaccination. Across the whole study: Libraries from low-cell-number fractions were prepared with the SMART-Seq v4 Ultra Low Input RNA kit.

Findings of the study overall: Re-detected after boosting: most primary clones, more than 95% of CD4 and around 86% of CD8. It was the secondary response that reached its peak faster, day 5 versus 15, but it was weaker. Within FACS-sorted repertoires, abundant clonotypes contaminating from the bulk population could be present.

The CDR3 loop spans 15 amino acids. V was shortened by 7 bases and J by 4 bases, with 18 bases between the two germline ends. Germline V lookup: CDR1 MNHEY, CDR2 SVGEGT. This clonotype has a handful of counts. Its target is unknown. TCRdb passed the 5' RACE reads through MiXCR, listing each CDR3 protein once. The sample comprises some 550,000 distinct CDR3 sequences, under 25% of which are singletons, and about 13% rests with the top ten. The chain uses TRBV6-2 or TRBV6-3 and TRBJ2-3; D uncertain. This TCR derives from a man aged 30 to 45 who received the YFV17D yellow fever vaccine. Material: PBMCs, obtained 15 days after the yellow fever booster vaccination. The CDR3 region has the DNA TGTGCCAGCAACCCGTTCCGCCCTGAGGCAGATACGCAGTATTTT. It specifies CASNPFRPEADTQYF.